These T cell receptor beta chains were read from a single sample in a study of T-cell reconstitution after alpha-beta-depleted transplantation in children. TCRdb analysed the PCR reads with MiXCR anew, one entry per CDR3 protein. This repertoire shows some 95,000 distinct CDR3 sequences, more than 20% found once; its top ten account for 20% to 25%. This specimen was PBMCs, taken before TCRalphabeta/CD19-depleted stem cell transplant. These receptors were collected from a boy aged 2-9 years with acute lymphoblastic leukemia, due to receive a stem cell transplant. Each CDR3 is given without its conserved first and last residue.

TRBJ2-6 TRBV11-2 ASIPGSSGANVLT
TRBJ2-5 TRBV11-2 ASSLEGLAVKRETQY
TRBJ1-1 TRBV28 ASSLEGLVNTEAF
TRBJ2-3 TRBV28 ASSRDFSHDTQY
TRBJ2-5 TRBV20-1 SASVAQGFRETQY
TRBJ2-7 TRBV5-6 ASSSSGPRSYEQY
TRBJ2-5 TRBV6-5 ASSYSGASGGAKETQY
TRBJ2-1 TRBV28 ASSFSDFNEQF
TRBJ1-1 TRBV5-1 ASSLDTGFNTEAF
TRBJ2-1 TRBV20-1 SARGASGRARNEQF
TRBJ2-5 TRBV4-1 ASSQQAEGPGRGTQY
TRBJ1-5 TRBV11-2 ASRGQVKINHSNQPQH
TRBJ2-1 TRBV29-1 SVASPGELNEQF
TRBJ2-1 TRBV5-6 ASFHGALAEGLAYNEQF
TRBJ1-6 TRBV4-3 ASSQGGSRFSNSPLH
TRBJ1-1 TRBV6-5 ASSNQGSGNTEAF
TRBJ1-2 TRBV28 ASSLGGGGYT
TRBJ1-2 TRBV13 ASSPGQGARGYT
TRBJ2-1 TRBV27 ASSFFPPESSYNEQF
TRBJ2-7 TRBV5-1 ASGPSGGVDEQY
TRBJ1-2 TRBV7-2 ASSLGSPRNNYGYT
TRBJ2-4 TRBV4-1 ASSQERGFSEY
TRBJ2-5 TRBV24-1 ATSDGVETQY
TRBJ2-1 TRBV6-6 ASYTFLAGVNEQF
TRBJ2-1 TRBV7-2 ASSPGSWRNEQF
TRBJ2-5 TRBV30 AWSRGGGSQETQY
TRBJ2-7 TRBV28 ASSLGRNEQY
TRBJ2-1 TRBV20-1 SASGLAEGMSSYNEQF
TRBJ1-1 TRBV7-6 ASSDNTEAF
TRBJ2-3 TRBV7-9 ASSLVQGPSQPL
TRBJ1-1 TRBV12-3/TRBV12-4 ASSYGGGMNTEAF
TRBJ1-1 TRBV5-1 ASSLDGQGMVEAF
TRBJ1-5 TRBV5-5 ASSLRADQPQH
TRBJ2-5 TRBV28 ASSWDREETQY
TRBJ2-1 TRBV29-1 SVVSGEYNEQF
TRBJ2-7 TRBV28 ASRGTGSSYEQY
TRBJ2-1 TRBV20-1 SASYWRGRDEQF
TRBJ1-1 TRBV20-1 SARGGTEAF
TRBJ2-7 TRBV12-3/TRBV12-4 ASTGDAYYEQY
TRBJ2-3 TRBV6-5 ASSYSPTWGTDTQY
TRBJ2-3 TRBV4-1 ASSTRWRVTDTQY
TRBJ2-7 TRBV10-3 ATQGLSDEQY
TRBJ2-7 TRBV20-1 SASKGEQY
TRBJ1-1 TRBV27 ASSPRGNTEAF
TRBJ2-7 TRBV13 ASSLDALYEQY
TRBJ2-1 TRBV7-2 ASSLIAGDSYNEQF
TRBJ2-7 TRBV2 ASTRTGGSYEQY
TRBJ1-1 TRBV5-1 ASSLARNTEAF
TRBJ1-3 TRBV7-9 ASSLKAQGPSGNTIY
TRBJ2-1 TRBV5-4 ASSPPGRDNEQF
TRBJ1-1 TRBV2 ASSDWLGSYAF